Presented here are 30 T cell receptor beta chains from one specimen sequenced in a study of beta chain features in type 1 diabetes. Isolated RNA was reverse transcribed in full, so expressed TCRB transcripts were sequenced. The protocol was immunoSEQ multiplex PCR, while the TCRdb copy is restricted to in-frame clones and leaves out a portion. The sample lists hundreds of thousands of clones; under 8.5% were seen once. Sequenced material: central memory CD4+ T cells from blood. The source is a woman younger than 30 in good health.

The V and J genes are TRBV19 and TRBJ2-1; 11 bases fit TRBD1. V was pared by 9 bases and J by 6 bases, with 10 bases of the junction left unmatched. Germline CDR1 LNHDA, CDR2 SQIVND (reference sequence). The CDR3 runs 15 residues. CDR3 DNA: TGTGCCAGCAGCCCCCCCGGGACAGGGGGCAATGAGCAGTTCTTC. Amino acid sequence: CASSPPGTGGNEQFF.

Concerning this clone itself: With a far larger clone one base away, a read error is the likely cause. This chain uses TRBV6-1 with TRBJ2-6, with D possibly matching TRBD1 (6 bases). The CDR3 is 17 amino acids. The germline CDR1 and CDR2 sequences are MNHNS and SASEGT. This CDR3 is CASSVQGLSSGANGLTF. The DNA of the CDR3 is TGTGCCAGCAGTGTCCAGGGGTTAAGCTCTGGGGCCAACGGCCTGACTTTC.

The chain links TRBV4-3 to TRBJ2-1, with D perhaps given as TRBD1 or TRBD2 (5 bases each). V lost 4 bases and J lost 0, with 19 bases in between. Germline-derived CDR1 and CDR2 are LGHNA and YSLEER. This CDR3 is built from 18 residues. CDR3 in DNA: TGCGCCAGCAGCCGCACCCCGTTTGGGACGAGCTCCTACAATGAGCAGTTCTTC. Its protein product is CASSRTPFGTSSYNEQFF.

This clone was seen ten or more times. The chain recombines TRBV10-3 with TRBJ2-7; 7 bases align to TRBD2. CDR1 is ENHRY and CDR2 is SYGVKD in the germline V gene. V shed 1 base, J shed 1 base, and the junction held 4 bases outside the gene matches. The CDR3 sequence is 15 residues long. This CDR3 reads CAISEWEGPSYEQYF. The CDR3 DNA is TGTGCCATCAGTGAGTGGGAGGGCCCGTCCTACGAGCAGTACTTC.

In DNA form, the CDR3 reads TGTGCCAGCAGCCCCACAGTAACCCAGCCCCAGCATTTT. Its translation is CASSPTVTQPQHF. This chain joins TRBV6-1 and TRBJ1-5; D ambiguous. The germline V and J ends were trimmed by 6 bases and 7 bases, with 13 bases remaining between them. The germline CDR1 and CDR2 sequences are MNHNS and SASEGT. The CDR3 extends over 13 amino acids.

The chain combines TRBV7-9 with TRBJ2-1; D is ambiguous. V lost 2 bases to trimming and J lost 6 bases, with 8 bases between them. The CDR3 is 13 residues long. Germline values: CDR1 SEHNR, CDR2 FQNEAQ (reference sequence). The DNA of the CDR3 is TGTGCCAGCAGCTTAACGCAGGTCAATGAGCAGTTCTTC. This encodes CASSLTQVNEQFF.

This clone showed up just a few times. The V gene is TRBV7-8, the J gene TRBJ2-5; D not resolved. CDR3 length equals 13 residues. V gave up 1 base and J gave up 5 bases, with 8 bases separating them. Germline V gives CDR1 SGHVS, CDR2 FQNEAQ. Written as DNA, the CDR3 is TGTGCCAGCAGCTTAGGAACCCACGAGACCCAGTACTTC. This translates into CASSLGTHETQYF.

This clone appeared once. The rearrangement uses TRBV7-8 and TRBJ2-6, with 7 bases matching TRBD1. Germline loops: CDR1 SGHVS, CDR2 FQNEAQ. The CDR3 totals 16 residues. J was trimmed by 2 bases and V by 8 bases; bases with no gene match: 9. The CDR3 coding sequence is TGTGCCAGCCTGTTGGACAGGTACACTGGGGCCAACGTCCTGACTTTC. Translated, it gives CASLLDRYTGANVLTF. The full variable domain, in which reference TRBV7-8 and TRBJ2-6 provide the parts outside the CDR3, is GAGVSQSPRYKVAKRGQDVALRCDPISGHVSLFWYQQALGQGPEFLTYFQNEAQLDKSGLPSDRFFAERPEGSVSTLKIQRTQQEDSAVYLCASLLDRYTGANVLTFGAGSRLTVL.

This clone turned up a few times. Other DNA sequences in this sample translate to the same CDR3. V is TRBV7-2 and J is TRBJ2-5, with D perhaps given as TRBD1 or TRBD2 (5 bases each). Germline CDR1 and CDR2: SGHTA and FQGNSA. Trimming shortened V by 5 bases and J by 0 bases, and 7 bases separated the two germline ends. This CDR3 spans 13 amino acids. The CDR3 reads CASSGGHQETQYF. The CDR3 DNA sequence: TGTGCCAGCAGCGGGGGTCACCAAGAGACCCAGTACTTC.

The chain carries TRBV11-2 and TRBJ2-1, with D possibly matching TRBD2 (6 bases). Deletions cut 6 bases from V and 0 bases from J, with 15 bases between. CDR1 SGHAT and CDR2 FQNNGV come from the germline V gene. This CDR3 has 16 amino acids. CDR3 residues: CASSSTGEASYNEQFF. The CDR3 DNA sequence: TGTGCCAGCAGTTCTACCGGGGAGGCCTCCTACAATGAGCAGTTCTTC.

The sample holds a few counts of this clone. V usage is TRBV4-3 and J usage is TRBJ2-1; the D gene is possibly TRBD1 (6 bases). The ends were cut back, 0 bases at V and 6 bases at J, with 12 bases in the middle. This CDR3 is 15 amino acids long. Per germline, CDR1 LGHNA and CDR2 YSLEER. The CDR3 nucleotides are TGCGCCAGCAGCCAAGATGCGGCAGGGGCCAATGAGCAGTTCTTC. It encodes CASSQDAAGANEQFF.

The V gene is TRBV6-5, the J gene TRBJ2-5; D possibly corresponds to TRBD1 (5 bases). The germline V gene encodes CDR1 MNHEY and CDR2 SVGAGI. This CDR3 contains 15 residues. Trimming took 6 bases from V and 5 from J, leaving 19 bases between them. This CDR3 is CASSPGALHMETQYF. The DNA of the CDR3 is TGTGCCAGCAGCCCTGGGGCACTCCATATGGAGACCCAGTACTTC.

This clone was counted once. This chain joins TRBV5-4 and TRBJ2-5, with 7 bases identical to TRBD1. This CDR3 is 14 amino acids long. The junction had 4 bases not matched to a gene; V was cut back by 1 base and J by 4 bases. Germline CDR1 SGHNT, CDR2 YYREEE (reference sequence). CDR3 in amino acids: CASSLPGGVETQYF. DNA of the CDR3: TGTGCCAGCAGCTTGCCAGGGGGAGTAGAGACCCAGTACTTC.

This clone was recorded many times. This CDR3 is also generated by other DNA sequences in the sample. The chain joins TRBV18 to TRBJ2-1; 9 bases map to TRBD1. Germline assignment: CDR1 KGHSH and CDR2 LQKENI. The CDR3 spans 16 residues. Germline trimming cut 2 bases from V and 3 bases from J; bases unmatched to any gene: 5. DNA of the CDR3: TGTGCCAGCTCACCATCCGGGACAGGGAACTACAATGAGCAGTTCTTC. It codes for CASSPSGTGNYNEQFF.

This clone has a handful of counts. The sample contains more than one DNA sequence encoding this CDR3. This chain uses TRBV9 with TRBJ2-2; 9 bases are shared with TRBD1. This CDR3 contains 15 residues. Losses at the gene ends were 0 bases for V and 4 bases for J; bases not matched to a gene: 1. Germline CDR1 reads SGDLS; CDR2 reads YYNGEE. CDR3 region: CASSVDRGRTGELFF. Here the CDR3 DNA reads TGTGCCAGCAGCGTAGACAGGGGGCGCACCGGGGAGCTGTTTTTT.

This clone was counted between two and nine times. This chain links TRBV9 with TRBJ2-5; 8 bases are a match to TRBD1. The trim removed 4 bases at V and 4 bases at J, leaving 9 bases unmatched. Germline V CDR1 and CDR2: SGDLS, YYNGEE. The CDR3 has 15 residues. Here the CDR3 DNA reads TGTGCCAGCAGCCCCGAGACAGGGGTTGGAGAGACCCAGTACTTC. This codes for CASSPETGVGETQYF. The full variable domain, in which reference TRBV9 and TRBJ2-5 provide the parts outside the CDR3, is DSGVTQTPKHLITATGQRVTLRCSPRSGDLSVYWYQQSLDQGLQFLIQYYNGEERAKGNILERFSAQQFPDLHSELNLSSLELGDSALYFCASSPETGVGETQYFGPGTRLLVL.

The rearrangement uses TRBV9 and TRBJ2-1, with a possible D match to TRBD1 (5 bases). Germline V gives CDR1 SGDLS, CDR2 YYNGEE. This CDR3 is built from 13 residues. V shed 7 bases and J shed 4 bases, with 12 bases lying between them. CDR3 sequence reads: CASSLDSYNEQFF. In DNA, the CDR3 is TGTGCCAGCTCCCTAGACAGTTACAATGAGCAGTTCTTC.

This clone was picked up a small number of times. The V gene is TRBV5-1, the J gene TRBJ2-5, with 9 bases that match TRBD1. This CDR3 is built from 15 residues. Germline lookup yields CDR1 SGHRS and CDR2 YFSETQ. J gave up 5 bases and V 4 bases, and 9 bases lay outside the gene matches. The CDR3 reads CASSIIQGAMETQYF. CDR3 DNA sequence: TGCGCCAGCAGCATAATACAGGGGGCCATGGAGACCCAGTACTTC.

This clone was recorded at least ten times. The chain's CDR3 is CASSYRLLRVQRGSNEQFF. In nucleotides, the CDR3 is TGTGCCAGCAGCTATCGACTACTCAGGGTCCAAAGGGGATCCAATGAGCAGTTCTTC. This chain joins TRBV11-2 and TRBJ2-1; D is possibly TRBD1 or TRBD2 (5 bases each). The CDR3 is 19 residues long. Trimming cost V 4 bases and J 6 bases, with 28 bases left between them. Germline CDR1 SGHAT, CDR2 FQNNGV.

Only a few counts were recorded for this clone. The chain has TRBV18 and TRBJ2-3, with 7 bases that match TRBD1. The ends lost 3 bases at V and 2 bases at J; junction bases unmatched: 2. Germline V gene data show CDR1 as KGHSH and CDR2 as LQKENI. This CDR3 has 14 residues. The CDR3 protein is CASSPGQITDTQYF. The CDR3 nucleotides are TGTGCCAGCTCACCGGGACAGATCACAGATACGCAGTATTTT. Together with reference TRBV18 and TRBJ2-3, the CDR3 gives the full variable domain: NAGVMQNPRHLVRRRGQEARLRCSPMKGHSHVYWYRQLPEEGLKFMVYLQKENIIDESGMPKERFSAEFPKEGPSILRIQQVVRGDSAAYFCASSPGQITDTQYFGPGTRLTVL.

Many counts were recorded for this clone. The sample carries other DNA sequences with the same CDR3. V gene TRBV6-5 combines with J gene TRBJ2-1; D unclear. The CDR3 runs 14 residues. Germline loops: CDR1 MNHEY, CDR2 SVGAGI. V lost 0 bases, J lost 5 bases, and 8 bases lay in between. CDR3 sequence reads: CASSYSGRDNEQFF. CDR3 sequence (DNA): TGTGCCAGCAGTTACTCAGGACGGGACAATGAGCAGTTCTTC.

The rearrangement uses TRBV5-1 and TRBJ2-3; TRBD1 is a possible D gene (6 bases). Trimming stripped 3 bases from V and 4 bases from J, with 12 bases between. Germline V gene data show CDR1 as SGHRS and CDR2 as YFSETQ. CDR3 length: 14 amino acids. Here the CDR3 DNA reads TGCGCCAGCAGCTGGCAGGGGTTTTCAGATACGCAGTATTTT. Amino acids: CASSWQGFSDTQYF.

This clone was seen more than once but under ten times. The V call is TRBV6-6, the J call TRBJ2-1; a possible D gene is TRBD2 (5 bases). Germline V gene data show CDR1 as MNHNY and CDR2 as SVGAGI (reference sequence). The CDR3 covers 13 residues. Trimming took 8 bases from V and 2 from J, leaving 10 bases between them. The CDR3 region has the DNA TGTGCCAGCGTAGCGAACACCTACAATGAGCAGTTCTTC. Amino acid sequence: CASVANTYNEQFF.

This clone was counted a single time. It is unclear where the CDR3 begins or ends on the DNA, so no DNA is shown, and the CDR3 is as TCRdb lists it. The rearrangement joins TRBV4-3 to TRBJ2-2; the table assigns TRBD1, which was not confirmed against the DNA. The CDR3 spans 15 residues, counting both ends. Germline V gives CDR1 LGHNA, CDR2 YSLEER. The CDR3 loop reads CASRMDSNLPGSCFF.

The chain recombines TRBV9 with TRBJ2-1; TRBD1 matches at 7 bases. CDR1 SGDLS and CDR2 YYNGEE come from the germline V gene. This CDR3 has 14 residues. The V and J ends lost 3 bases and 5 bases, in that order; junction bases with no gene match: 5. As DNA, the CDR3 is TGTGCCAGCAGCGAGGGGACAGCCAACAATGAGCAGTTCTTC. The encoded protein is CASSEGTANNEQFF.

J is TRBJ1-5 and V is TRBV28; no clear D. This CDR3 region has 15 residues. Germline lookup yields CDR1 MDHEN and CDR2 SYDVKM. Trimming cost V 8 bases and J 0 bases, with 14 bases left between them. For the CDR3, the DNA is TGTGCCAGCGGGGTTGGAGGGCCTAGCAATCAGCCCCAGCATTTT. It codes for CASGVGGPSNQPQHF.

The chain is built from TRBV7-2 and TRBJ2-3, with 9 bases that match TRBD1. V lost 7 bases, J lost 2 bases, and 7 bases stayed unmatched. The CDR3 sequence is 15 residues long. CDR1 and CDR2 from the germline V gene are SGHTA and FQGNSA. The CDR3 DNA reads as TGTGCCAGCACCCCGGGACAGGGACACACAGATACGCAGTATTTT. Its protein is CASTPGQGHTDTQYF.

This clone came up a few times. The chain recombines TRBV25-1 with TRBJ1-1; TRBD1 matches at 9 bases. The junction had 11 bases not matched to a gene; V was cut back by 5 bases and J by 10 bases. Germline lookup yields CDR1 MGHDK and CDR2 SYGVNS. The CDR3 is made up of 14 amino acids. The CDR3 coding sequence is TGTGCCAGCAGTCTCAACCGGGACAGGGAAAGAGCTTTCTTT. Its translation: CASSLNRDRERAFF. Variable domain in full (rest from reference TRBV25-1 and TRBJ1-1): EADIYQTPRYLVIGTGKKITLECSQTMGHDKMYWYQQDPGMELHLIHYSYGVNSTEKGDLSSESTVSRIRTEHFPLTLESARPSHTSQYLCASSLNRDRERAFFGQGTRLTVV.

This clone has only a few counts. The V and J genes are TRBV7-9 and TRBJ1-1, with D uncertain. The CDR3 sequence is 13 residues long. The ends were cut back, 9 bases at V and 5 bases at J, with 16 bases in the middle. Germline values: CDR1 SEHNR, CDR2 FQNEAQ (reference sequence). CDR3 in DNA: TGTGCCAGTCACCTTACATCGGGGACTGAAGCTTTCTTT. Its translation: CASHLTSGTEAFF.

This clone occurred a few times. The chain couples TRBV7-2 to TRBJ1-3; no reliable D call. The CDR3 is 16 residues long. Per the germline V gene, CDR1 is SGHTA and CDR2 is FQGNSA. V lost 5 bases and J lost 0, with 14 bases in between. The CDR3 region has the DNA TGTGCCAGCAGCCCCCATGGGCCAAGCTCTGGAAACACCATATATTTT. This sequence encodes CASSPHGPSSGNTIYF.